The 3 T cell receptor beta chains presented below share a single source sample, sequenced in a study of a mutant IDH1 vaccine in newly diagnosed glioma. For these TCRs, the target antigens are not known. Time point meaning: week 47, end of study. Vaccinated patients received 300 ug of mutant IDH1 20-mer peptide per dose, with topical imiquimod. Data came from immunoSEQ multiplex PCR; TCRdb stores just in-frame clones and leaves some out. The sample lists about 59,000 clones, under 85% occurring once. This material consisted of PBMCs, taken from a glioma patient whose treatment included an IDH1 peptide vaccine. Receptors originate from a man younger than 45 with glioma.

The V and J genes are TRBV10-3 and TRBJ1-6; D unclear. The germline V and J ends were trimmed by 0 bases and 7 bases, with 10 bases remaining between them. CDR1 and CDR2 from the germline V gene are ENHRY and SYGVKD. This CDR3 spans 15 amino acids. CDR3 residues: CAISESAGNNSPLHF. The DNA for the CDR3 is TGTGCCATCAGTGAGTCGGCCGGTAACAATTCACCCCTCCACTTT.

V is TRBV7-9 and J is TRBJ2-3; 9 bases are a match to TRBD1. This CDR3 is 15 amino acids long. The junction had 3 bases not matched to a gene; V was cut back by 2 bases and J by 3 bases. The germline V gene has CDR1 SEHNR and CDR2 FQNEAQ (reference sequence). The CDR3 nucleotides are TGTGCCAGCAGCTTAAGACAGGGGGATACAGATACGCAGTATTTT. This sequence encodes CASSLRQGDTDTQYF. The whole variable domain, remainder taken from reference TRBV7-9 and TRBJ2-3, is DTGVSQNPRHKITKRGQNVTFRCDPISEHNRLYWYRQTLGQGPEFLTYFQNEAQLEKSRLLSDRFSAERPKGSFSTLEIQRTEQGDSAMYLCASSLRQGDTDTQYFGPGTRLTVL.

The rearrangement links TRBV19 to TRBJ1-3; a weak D match, TRBD1 (6 bases). Per the germline V gene, CDR1 is LNHDA and CDR2 is SQIVND (reference sequence). The CDR3 runs to 15 residues. The V end lost 3 bases, the J end lost 10 bases, and 19 bases lay between the germline ends. The CDR3 nucleotides read TGTGCCAGTAGTATTTGGACAGTACCTCTTCTAACCATATATTTT. Translated: CASSIWTVPLLTIYF.